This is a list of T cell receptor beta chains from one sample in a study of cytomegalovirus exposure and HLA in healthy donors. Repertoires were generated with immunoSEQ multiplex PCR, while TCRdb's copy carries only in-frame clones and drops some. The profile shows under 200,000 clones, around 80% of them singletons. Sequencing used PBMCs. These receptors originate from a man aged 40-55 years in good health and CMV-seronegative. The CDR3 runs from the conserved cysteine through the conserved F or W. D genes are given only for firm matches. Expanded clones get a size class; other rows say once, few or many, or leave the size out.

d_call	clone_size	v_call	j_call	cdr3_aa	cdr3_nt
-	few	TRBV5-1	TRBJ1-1	CASSLFRGNTEAFF	TGCGCCAGCAGCCTGTTTAGGGGGAACACTGAAGCTTTCTTT
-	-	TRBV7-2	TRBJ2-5	CASSPARAQETQYF	TGTGCCAGCAGCCCAGCCAGGGCCCAAGAGACCCAGTACTTC
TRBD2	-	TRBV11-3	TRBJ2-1	CASSLDPLAGVYNEQFF	TGTGCCAGCAGCTTAGATCCCCTAGCGGGGGTCTACAATGAGCAGTTCTTC
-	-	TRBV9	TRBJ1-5	CASSKLGGSNQPQHF	TGTGCCAGCAGCAAGCTGGGGGGATCGAATCAGCCCCAGCATTTT
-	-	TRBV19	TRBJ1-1	CASNRHTGWTEAFF	TGTGCCAGTAATCGACATACAGGGTGGACTGAAGCTTTCTTT
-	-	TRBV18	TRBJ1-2	CASSPSQVIYGYTF	TGTGCCAGCTCACCAAGTCAGGTGATCTATGGCTACACCTTC
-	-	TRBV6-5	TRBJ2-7	CASSYRGGFYEQYF	TGTGCCAGCAGCTATAGGGGGGGTTTCTACGAGCAGTACTTC
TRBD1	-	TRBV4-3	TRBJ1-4	CASSQETGDRGLEKLFF	TGCGCCAGCAGCCAAGAGACGGGGGACAGGGGATTGGAAAAACTGTTTTTT
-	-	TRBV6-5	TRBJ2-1	CASSYRGQTLDNEQFF	TGTGCCAGCAGTTACCGCGGACAAACGCTCGACAATGAGCAGTTCTTC
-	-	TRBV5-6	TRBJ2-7	CASSYNPGEQYF	TGTGCCAGCAGCTATAACCCCGGCGAGCAGTACTTC
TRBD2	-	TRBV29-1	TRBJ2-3	CSVGRGGLAGGRSDTQYF	TGCAGCGTGGGCCGGGGGGGACTAGCGGGAGGGCGCTCAGATACGCAGTATTTT
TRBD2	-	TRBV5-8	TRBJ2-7	CASSYSGFEQYF	TGTGCCAGCAGCTATAGCGGGTTCGAGCAGTACTTC
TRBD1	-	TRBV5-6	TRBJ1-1	CASRPTGGEAFF	TGTGCCAGCAGACCGACAGGGGGGGAAGCTTTCTTT
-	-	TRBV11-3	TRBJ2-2	CASSLVWNTGELFF	TGTGCCAGCAGCTTAGTCTGGAACACCGGGGAGCTGTTTTTT
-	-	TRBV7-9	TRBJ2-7	CASSLTTDFTYEQYF	TGTGCCAGCAGCTTAACGACAGATTTTACCTACGAGCAGTACTTC
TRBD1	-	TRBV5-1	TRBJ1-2	CASSGTGPGYGYTF	TGCGCCAGCAGCGGGACAGGGCCCGGCTATGGCTACACCTTC
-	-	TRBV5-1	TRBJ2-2	CASSLLAGGTGELFF	TGCGCCAGCAGCTTGTTGGCAGGTGGGACCGGGGAGCTGTTTTTT
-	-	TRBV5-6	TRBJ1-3	CASSPRQVLRNTIYF	TGTGCCAGCAGCCCCAGACAGGTTCTTAGAAACACCATATATTTT
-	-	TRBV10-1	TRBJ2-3	CASSESGGPTDTQYF	TGCGCCAGCAGTGAGTCGGGGGGACCCACAGATACGCAGTATTTT
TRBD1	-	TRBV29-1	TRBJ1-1	CSARQGGTEAFF	TGCAGCGCTCGACAGGGGGGCACTGAAGCTTTCTTT
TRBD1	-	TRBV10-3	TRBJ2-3	CAIREDRGTDTQYF	TGTGCCATCAGGGAGGACAGGGGCACAGATACGCAGTATTTT
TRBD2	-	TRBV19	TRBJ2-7	CASSIIWASGVPYEQYF	TGTGCCAGTAGTATAATTTGGGCTAGCGGGGTACCCTACGAGCAGTACTTC
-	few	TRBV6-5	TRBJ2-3	CASSYSGSGSTDTQYF	TGTGCCAGCAGTTACTCGGGGAGCGGAAGCACAGATACGCAGTATTTT
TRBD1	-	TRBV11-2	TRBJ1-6	CASSSRGQGSYNSPLHF	TGTGCCAGCAGTTCCCGGGGACAGGGCTCCTATAATTCACCCCTCCACTTT
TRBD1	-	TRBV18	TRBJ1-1	CASSPAGTGGLGEAFF	TGTGCCAGCTCACCAGCCGGGACAGGGGGTTTGGGTGAAGCTTTCTTT
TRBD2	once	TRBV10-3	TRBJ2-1	CAISEAGGLIF	TGTGCCATCAGTGAAGCGGGAGGTTTGATCTTC
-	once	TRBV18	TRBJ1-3	CASSPQGPSGNTIYF	TGTGCCAGCTCACCCCAGGGGCCCTCTGGAAACACCATATATTTT
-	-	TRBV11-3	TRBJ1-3	CASSLVGDFGNTIYF	TGTGCCAGCAGCTTAGTGGGTGACTTTGGAAACACCATATATTTT
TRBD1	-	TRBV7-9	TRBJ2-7	CASRGQGSHEQYF	TGTGCCAGCAGAGGACAGGGGAGTCACGAGCAGTACTTC
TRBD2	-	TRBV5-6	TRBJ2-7	CASSRNLGLASYEQYF	TGTGCCAGCAGCCGCAACCTGGGACTAGCATCCTACGAGCAGTACTTC
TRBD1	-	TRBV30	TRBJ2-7	CAWRGTGGYEQYF	TGTGCCTGGAGGGGGACAGGGGGCTACGAGCAGTACTTC
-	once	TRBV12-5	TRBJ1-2	CASLYGYTF	TGTGCTAGTCTTTATGGCTACACCTTC
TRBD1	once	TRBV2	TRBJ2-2	CASSEWGTGGWTGELFF	TGTGCCAGCAGTGAATGGGGGACAGGGGGCTGGACCGGGGAGCTGTTTTTT
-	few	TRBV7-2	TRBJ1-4	CASSLGQRNEKLFF	TGTGCCAGCAGCCTCGGACAGAGAAATGAAAAACTGTTTTTT
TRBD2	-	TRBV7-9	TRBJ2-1	CASSFGGGRNEQFF	TGTGCCAGCAGCTTCGGTGGCGGGAGAAATGAGCAGTTCTTC
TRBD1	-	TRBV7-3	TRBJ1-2	CASSLTGTGDGYTF	TGTGCCAGCAGCTTAACCGGGACAGGGGATGGCTACACCTTC
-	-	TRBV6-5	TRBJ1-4	CASSNGQFNEKLFF	TGTGCCAGCAGCAATGGCCAGTTTAATGAAAAACTGTTTTTT
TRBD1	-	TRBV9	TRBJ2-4	CASSVGDRGNIQYF	TGTGCCAGCAGCGTCGGGGACAGGGGGAACATTCAGTACTTC
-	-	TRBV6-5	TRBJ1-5	CASRSMNQPQHF	TGTGCCAGCAGATCCATGAATCAGCCCCAGCATTTT
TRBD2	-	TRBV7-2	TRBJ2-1	CASSLRGTRTSGRANEQFF	TGTGCCAGCAGCTTAAGGGGGACACGTACTAGCGGGAGGGCCAATGAGCAGTTCTTC
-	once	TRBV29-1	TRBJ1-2	CSAPRGAYGYTF	TGCAGCGCCCCAAGGGGTGCCTATGGCTACACCTTC
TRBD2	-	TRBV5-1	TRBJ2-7	CASSTGLAEQYF	TGCGCCAGCAGCACGGGACTAGCCGAGCAGTACTTC
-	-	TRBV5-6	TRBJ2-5	CASSTSGTFETQYF	TGTGCCAGCAGCACATCGGGAACGTTCGAGACCCAGTACTTC
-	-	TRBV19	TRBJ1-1	CASSIFPGRIHQGTEAFF	TGTGCCAGTAGTATTTTTCCAGGTCGAATACACCAGGGGACTGAAGCTTTCTTT
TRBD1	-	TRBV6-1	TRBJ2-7	CASSEDRGRYEQYF	TGTGCCAGCAGCGAGGACAGGGGGCGGTACGAGCAGTACTTC
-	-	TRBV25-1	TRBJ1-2	CASRDLSYGYTF	TGTGCCAGCAGAGACTTAAGCTATGGCTACACCTTC
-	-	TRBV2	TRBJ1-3	CASTGLPGNTIYF	TGTGCCAGCACCGGACTGCCTGGAAACACCATATATTTT
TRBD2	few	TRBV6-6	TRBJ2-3	CASSYRGGRVGVTQYF	TGTGCCAGCAGTTACCGGGGCGGGAGGGTTGGCGTTACGCAGTATTTT
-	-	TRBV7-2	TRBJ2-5	CASSLAAEETQYF	TGTGCCAGCAGCTTAGCGGCTGAAGAGACCCAGTACTTC
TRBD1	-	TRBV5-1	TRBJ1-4	CASSLGGTGGRNEKLFF	TGCGCCAGCAGCTTGGGGGGGACAGGGGGTCGAAATGAAAAACTGTTTTTT
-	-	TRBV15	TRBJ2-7	CATSRVVGHTYEQYF	TGTGCCACCAGCAGAGTTGTGGGCCACACCTACGAGCAGTACTTC
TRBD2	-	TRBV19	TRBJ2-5	CASSISGTSGETQYF	TGTGCCAGTAGTATATCCGGGACTAGCGGAGAGACCCAGTACTTC
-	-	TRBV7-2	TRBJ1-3	CASSFLVTGNTIYF	TGTGCCAGCAGCTTCCTAGTTACTGGAAACACCATATATTTT
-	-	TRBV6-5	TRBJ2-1	CASSYFSGSYNEQFF	TGTGCCAGCAGTTACTTTTCCGGGAGCTACAATGAGCAGTTCTTC
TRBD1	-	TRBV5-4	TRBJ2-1	CASSLQGALYNEQFF	TGTGCCAGCAGCTTACAGGGGGCTCTGTACAATGAGCAGTTCTTC
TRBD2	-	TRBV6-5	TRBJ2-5	CASSRTSGRGETQYF	TGTGCCAGCAGCCGGACTAGCGGGAGAGGGGAGACCCAGTACTTC
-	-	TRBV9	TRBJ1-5	CASSVGPGSRNQPQHF	TGTGCCAGCAGCGTAGGTCCAGGGTCCCGCAATCAGCCCCAGCATTTT
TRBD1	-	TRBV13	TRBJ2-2	CASSVPGTGNTGELFF	TGTGCCAGCAGCGTACCCGGGACAGGGAACACCGGGGAGCTGTTTTTT
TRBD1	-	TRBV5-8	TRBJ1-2	CASSLTGVYGYTF	TGTGCCAGCAGCTTGACAGGGGTATATGGCTACACCTTC
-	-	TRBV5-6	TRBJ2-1	CASSGGLGSYNEQFF	TGTGCCAGCAGCGGGGGACTGGGCTCCTACAATGAGCAGTTCTTC